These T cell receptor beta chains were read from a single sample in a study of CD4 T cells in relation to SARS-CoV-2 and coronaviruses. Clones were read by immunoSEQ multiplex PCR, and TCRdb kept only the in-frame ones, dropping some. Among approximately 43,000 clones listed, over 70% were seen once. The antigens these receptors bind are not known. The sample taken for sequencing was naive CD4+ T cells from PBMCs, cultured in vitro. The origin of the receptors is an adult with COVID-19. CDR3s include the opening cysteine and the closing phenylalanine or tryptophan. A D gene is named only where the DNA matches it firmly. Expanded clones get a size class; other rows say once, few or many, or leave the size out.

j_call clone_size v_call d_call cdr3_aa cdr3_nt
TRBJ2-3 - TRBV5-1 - CASSVGHFTDTQYF TGCGCCAGCAGCGTCGGGCACTTCACAGATACGCAGTATTTT
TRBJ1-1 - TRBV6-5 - CASSIRGGVNTEAFF TGTGCCAGCAGTATCCGGGGGGGGGTGAACACTGAAGCTTTCTTT
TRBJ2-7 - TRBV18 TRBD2 CASSPQREDNEQYF TGTGCCAGCTCACCACAGCGGGAGGATAACGAGCAGTACTTC
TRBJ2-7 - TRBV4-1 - CASSSKKGREQYF TGCGCCAGCAGCTCGAAAAAAGGGAGAGAGCAGTACTTC
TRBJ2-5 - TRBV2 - CASSETKGAQYF TGTGCCAGCAGTGAGACAAAGGGGGCCCAGTACTTC
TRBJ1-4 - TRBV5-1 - CASRFGTINEKLFF TGCGCCAGCAGGTTCGGGACAATTAATGAAAAACTGTTTTTT
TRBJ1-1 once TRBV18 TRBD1 CASSRIRDSQRNTEAFF TGTGCCAGCTCACGGATCCGGGACAGCCAGCGAAACACTGAAGCTTTCTTT
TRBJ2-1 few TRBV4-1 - CASSQGPRMRAHYNEQFF TGCGCCAGCAGCCAAGGTCCCCGGATGCGGGCTCACTACAATGAGCAGTTCTTC
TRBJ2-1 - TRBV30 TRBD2 CAWSATSGNYNEQFF TGTGCCTGGAGTGCGACTAGCGGGAATTACAATGAGCAGTTCTTC
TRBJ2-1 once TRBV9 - CASAGVTNEQFF TGTGCCTCGGCAGGGGTTACTAATGAGCAGTTCTTC
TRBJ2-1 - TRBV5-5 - CASSWTVIVSYNEQFF TGTGCCAGCAGCTGGACAGTAATTGTTTCCTACAATGAGCAGTTCTTC
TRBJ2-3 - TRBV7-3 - CASSLGSTDTQYF TGTGCCAGCAGCCTGGGAAGTACAGATACGCAGTATTTT
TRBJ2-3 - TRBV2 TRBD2 CASSGLAGSTDTQYF TGTGCCAGCAGTGGGCTAGCGGGAAGCACAGATACGCAGTATTTT
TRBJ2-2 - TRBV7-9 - CASSLSLTRGELFF TGTGCCAGCAGCTTGTCTCTTACCAGGGGGGAGCTGTTTTTT
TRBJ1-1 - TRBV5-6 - CASSLGWRLNTEAFF TGTGCCAGCAGCTTGGGGTGGCGTCTCAACACTGAAGCTTTCTTT
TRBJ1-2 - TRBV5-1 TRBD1 CAGRTGAGDGYTF TGCGCCGGACGTACAGGGGCTGGAGATGGCTACACCTTC
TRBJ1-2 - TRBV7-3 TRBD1 CASSSDQTGRWDGYTF TGTGCCAGCAGCTCCGACCAGACAGGGCGGTGGGACGGCTACACCTTC
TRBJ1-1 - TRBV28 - CASSLPSLRQMNTEAFF TGTGCCAGCAGTTTACCTTCACTCAGACAAATGAACACTGAAGCTTTCTTT
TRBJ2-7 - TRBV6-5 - CASSYSHEQYF TGTGCCAGCAGTTATTCCCACGAGCAGTACTTC
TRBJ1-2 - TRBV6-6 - CASSYSGGRDYGYTF TGTGCCAGCAGTTACTCCGGGGGCAGGGACTATGGCTACACCTTC
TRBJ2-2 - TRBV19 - CASTDSTGELFF TGTGCCAGTACCGACAGTACCGGCGAGCTGTTTTTT
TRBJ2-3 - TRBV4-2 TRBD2 CASSQGEGHTDTQYF TGTGCCAGCAGCCAAGGGGAGGGCCACACAGATACGCAGTATTTT
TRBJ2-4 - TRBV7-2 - CASSLAIRGAAKNIQYF TGTGCCAGCAGCCTAGCGATCAGGGGCGCAGCCAAAAACATTCAGTACTTC
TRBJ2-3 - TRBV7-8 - CASSPLGWGTDTQYF TGTGCCAGCAGCCCCCTGGGTTGGGGCACAGATACGCAGTATTTT
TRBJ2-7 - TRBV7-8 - CASSLRRASYEQYF TGTGCCAGCAGCTTAAGGAGGGCTAGTTACGAGCAGTACTTC
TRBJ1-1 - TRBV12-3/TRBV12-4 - CASSFPRAAEAFF TGTGCCAGCAGTTTTCCCCGCGCAGCTGAAGCTTTCTTT
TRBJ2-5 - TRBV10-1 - CASSEGHQETQYF TGCGCCAGCAGTGAGGGACACCAAGAGACCCAGTACTTC
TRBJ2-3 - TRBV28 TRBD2 CASSQREAYTDTQYF TGTGCCAGCAGTCAGCGGGAGGCTTACACAGATACGCAGTATTTT
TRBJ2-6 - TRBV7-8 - CASSYFRANVLTF TGTGCCAGCAGCTACTTTAGGGCCAACGTCCTGACTTTC
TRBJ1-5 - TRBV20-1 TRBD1 CSASNPRGLDQPQHF TGCAGTGCTAGTAACCCCAGGGGGCTCGATCAGCCCCAGCATTTT
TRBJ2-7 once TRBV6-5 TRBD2 CASRNSGRVYEQYF TGTGCCAGCAGAAATAGCGGGAGGGTCTACGAGCAGTACTTC
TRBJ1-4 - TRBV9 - CASSQLAAPANEKLFF TGTGCCAGCAGTCAACTGGCAGCTCCGGCTAATGAAAAACTGTTTTTT
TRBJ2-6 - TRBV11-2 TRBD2 CASSLSASGRAGANVLTF TGTGCCAGCAGCTTAAGCGCTAGCGGGAGGGCTGGGGCCAACGTCCTGACTTTC
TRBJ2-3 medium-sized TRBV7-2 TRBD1 CASSLGTGHTDTQYF TGTGCCAGCAGCTTAGGGACAGGGCACACAGATACGCAGTATTTT
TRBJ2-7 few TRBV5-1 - CASSLDGYEQYF TGCGCCAGCAGCTTGGACGGGTACGAGCAGTACTTC
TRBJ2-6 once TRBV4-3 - CASSQDTISGANVLTF TGCGCCAGCAGCCAAGATACTATCTCTGGGGCCAACGTCCTGACTTTC
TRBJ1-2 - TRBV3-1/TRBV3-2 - CASSLQPGNNGYTF TGTGCCAGCAGCCTCCAGCCAGGGAATAATGGCTACACCTTC
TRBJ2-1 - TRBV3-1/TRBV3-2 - CASSQSSRNEQFF TGTGCCAGCAGCCAATCTAGCCGGAATGAGCAGTTCTTC
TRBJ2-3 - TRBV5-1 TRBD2 CASSWGPIAGESTDTQYF TGCGCCAGCAGCTGGGGCCCTATAGCGGGAGAGAGCACAGATACGCAGTATTTT
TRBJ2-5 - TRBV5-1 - CASSLTETQYF TGCGCCAGCAGCTTAACCGAGACCCAGTACTTC
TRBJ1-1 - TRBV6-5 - CASSYNRVMNTEAFF TGTGCCAGCAGTTACAACCGGGTTATGAACACTGAAGCTTTCTTT
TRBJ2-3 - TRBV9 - CASSVRTSTDTQYF TGTGCCAGCAGCGTTCGGACCAGCACAGATACGCAGTATTTT
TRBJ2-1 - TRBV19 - CASSIGWGIGYNEQFF TGTGCCAGTAGTATAGGTTGGGGCATAGGCTACAATGAGCAGTTCTTC
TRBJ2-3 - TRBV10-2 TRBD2 CASSESSSGVPDTQYF TGCGCCAGCAGTGAGTCGTCTAGCGGGGTTCCAGATACGCAGTATTTT
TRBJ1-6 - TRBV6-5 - CASMVLWAGNSPLHF TGTGCCAGCATGGTGCTCTGGGCTGGTAATTCACCCCTCCACTTT
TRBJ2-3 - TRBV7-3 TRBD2 CASSLRAGGAADTQYF TGTGCCAGCAGCTTAAGGGCGGGAGGCGCGGCAGATACGCAGTATTTT
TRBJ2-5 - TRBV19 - CASSTGRGYGETQYF TGTGCCAGTAGTACGGGCAGGGGCTATGGAGAGACCCAGTACTTC
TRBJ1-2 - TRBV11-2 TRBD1 CASSLDDRVWDGYTF TGTGCCAGCAGCTTAGACGACAGGGTTTGGGATGGCTACACCTTC